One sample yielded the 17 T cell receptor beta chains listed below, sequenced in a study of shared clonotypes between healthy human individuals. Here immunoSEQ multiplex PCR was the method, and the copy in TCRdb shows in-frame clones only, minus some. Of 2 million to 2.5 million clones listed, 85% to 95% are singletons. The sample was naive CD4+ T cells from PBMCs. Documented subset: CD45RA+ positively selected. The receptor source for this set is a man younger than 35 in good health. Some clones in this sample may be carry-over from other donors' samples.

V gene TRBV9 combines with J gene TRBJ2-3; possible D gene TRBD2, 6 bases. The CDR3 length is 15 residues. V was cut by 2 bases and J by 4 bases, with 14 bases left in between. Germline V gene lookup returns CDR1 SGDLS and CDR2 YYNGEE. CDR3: CASSVGGWGADTQYF. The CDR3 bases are TGTGCCAGCAGCGTTGGAGGTTGGGGGGCAGATACGCAGTATTTT.

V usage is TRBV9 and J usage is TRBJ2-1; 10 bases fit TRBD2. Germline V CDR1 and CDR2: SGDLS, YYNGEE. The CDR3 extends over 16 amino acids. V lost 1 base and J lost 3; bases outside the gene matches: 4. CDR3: CASSVTSGKNYNEQFF. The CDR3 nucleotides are TGTGCCAGCAGCGTAACTAGCGGGAAAAACTACAATGAGCAGTTCTTC. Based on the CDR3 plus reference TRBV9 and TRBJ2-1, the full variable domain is DSGVTQTPKHLITATGQRVTLRCSPRSGDLSVYWYQQSLDQGLQFLIQYYNGEERAKGNILERFSAQQFPDLHSELNLSSLELGDSALYFCASSVTSGKNYNEQFFGPGTRLTVL.

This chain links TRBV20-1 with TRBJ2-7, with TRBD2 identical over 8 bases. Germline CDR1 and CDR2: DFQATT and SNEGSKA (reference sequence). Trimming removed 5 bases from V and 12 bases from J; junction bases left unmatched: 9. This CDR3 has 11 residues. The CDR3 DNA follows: TGCAGTGCTCGGAGCGGGAGTTTGTCGTACTTC. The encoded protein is CSARSGSLSYF.

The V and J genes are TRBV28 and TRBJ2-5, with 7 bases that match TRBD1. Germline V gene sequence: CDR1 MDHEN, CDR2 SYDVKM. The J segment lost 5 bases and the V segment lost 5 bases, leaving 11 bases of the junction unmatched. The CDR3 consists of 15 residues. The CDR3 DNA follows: TGTGCCAGCAGTCATCGACAGGGTCGCTCGGAGACCCAGTACTTC. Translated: CASSHRQGRSETQYF.

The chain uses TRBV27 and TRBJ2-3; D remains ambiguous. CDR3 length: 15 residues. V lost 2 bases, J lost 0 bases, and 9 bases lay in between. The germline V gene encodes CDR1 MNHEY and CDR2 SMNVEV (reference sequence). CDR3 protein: CASSLRQPSTDTQYF. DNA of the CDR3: TGTGCCAGCAGTTTAAGGCAGCCAAGCACAGATACGCAGTATTTT.

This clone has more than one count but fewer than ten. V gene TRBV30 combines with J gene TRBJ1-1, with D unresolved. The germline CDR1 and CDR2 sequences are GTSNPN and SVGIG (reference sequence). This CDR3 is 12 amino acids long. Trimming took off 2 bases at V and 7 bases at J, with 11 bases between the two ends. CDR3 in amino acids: CAWSWQGSEAFF. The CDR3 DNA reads TGTGCCTGGAGTTGGCAAGGGAGTGAAGCTTTCTTT.

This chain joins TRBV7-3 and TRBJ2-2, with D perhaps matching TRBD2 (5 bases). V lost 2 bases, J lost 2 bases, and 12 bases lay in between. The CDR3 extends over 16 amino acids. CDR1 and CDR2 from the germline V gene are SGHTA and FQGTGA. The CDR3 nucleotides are TGTGCCAGCAGCTTATTTTCGGGGATCAACACCGGGGAGCTGTTTTTT. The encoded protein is CASSLFSGINTGELFF.

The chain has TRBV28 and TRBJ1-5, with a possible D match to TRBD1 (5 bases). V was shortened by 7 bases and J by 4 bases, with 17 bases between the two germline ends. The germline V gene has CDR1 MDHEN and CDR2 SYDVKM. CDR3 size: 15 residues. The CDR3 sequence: CASTAGSSGNQPQHF. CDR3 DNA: TGTGCCAGCACGGCAGGGAGTTCCGGGAATCAGCCCCAGCATTTT.

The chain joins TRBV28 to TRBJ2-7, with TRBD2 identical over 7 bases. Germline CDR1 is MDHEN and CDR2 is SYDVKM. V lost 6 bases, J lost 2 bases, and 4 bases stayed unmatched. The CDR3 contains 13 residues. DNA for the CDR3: TGTGCCAGCAGATACGGGAGGCCCTACGAGCAGTACTTC. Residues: CASRYGRPYEQYF.

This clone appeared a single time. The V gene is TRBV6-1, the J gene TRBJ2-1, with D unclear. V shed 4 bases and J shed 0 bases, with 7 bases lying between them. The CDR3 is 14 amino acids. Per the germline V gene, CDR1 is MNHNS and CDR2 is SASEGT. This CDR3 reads CASSVTPSYNEQFF. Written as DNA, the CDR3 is TGTGCCAGCAGTGTGACTCCCTCCTACAATGAGCAGTTCTTC.

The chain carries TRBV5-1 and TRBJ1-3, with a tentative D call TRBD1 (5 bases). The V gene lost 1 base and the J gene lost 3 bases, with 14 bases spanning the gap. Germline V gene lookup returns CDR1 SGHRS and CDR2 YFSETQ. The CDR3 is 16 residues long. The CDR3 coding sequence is TGCGCCAGCAGCTTGTCACCTCGGGGGGTTGGAAACACCATATATTTT. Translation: CASSLSPRGVGNTIYF.

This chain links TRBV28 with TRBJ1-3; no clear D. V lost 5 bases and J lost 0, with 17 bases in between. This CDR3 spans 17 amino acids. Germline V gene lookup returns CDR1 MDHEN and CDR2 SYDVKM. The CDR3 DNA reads TGTGCCAGCAGTCCCCCCCCGGGCCTTAGCTCTGGAAACACCATATATTTT. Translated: CASSPPPGLSSGNTIYF.

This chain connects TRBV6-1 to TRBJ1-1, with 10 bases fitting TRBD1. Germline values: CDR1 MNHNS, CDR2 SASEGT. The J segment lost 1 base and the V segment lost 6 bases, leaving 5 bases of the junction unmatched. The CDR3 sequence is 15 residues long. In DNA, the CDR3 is TGTGCCAGCAGAGAGACAGGGGGCAGGAACACTGAAGCTTTCTTT. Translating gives CASRETGGRNTEAFF.

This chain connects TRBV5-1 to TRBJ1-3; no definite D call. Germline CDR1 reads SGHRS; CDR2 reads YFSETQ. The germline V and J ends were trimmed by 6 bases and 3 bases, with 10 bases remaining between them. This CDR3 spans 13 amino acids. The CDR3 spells CASNEGSGNTIYF. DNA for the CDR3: TGCGCCAGCAACGAGGGTAGTGGAAACACCATATATTTT.

As DNA, the CDR3 is TGTGCCAGTAGTCATCCACCGGGACGTCGTGAAGCTTTCTTT. As protein: CASSHPPGRREAFF. This chain uses TRBV19 with TRBJ1-1; a possible D gene is TRBD1 (5 bases). Germline V gene data show CDR1 as LNHDA and CDR2 as SQIVND (reference sequence). This CDR3 has 14 residues. The V end lost 5 bases, the J end lost 7 bases, and 17 bases lay between the germline ends.

The CDR3 loop reads CASSSQGGHTGELFF. CDR3 DNA sequence: TGTGCCAGCAGTTCCCAGGGAGGTCACACCGGGGAGCTGTTTTTT. The chain couples TRBV6-6 to TRBJ2-2, with a tentative D call TRBD2 (6 bases). The CDR3 has 15 residues. Per the germline V gene, CDR1 is MNHNY and CDR2 is SVGAGI (reference sequence). The V gene lost 4 bases and the J gene lost 3 bases, with 12 bases spanning the gap.

CDR3 residues: CASSQVVIPSYEQYF. Written as DNA, the CDR3 is TGCGCCAGCAGCCAAGTGGTTATACCCTCCTACGAGCAGTACTTC. The chain couples TRBV4-1 to TRBJ2-7; D is uncertain. The germline V and J ends were trimmed by 1 base and 0 bases, with 10 bases remaining between them. CDR3 length equals 15 residues. From germline, CDR1 is MGHRA and CDR2 YSYEKL.